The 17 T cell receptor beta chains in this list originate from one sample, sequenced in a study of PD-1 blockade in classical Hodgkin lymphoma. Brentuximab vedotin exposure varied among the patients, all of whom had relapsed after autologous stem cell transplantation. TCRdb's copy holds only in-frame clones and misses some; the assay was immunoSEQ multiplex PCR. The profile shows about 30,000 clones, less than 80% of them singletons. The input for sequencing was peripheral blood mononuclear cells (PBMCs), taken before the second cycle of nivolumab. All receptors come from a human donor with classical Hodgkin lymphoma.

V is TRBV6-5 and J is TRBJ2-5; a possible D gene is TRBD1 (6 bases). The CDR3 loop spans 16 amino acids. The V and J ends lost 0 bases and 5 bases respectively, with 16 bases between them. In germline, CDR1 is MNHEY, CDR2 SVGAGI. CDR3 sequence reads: CASSYSGSGQGETQYF. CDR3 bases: TGTGCCAGCAGTTACTCGGGCAGCGGCCAGGGGGAGACCCAGTACTTC.

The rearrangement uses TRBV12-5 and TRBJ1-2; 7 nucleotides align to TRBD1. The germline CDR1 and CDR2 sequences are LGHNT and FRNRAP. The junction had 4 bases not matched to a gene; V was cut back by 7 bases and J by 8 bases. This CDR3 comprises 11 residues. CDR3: CASAPTGGYTF. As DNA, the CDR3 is TGTGCTAGTGCCCCGACAGGGGGCTACACCTTC. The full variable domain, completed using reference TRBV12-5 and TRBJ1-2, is DARVTQTPRHKVTEMGQEVTMRCQPILGHNTVFWYRQTMMQGLELLAYFRNRAPLDDSGMPKDRFSAEMPDATLATLKIQPSEPRDSAVYFCASAPTGGYTFGSGTRLTVV.

DNA of the CDR3: TGTGCCAGCAGCTGGGGAGATAATCAGCCCCAGCATTTT. It codes for CASSWGDNQPQHF. J is TRBJ1-5 and V is TRBV2; D call uncertain. V lost 6 bases and J lost 4, with 10 bases in between. The germline gives CDR1 SNHLY, CDR2 FYNNEI. The CDR3 contains 13 residues.

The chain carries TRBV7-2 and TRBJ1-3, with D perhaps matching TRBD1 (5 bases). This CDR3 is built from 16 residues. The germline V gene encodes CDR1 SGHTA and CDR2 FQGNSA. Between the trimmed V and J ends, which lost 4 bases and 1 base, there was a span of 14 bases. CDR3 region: CASSSGTGGSGNTIYF. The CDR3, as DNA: TGTGCCAGCAGCTCCGGGACGGGAGGATCTGGAAACACCATATATTTT. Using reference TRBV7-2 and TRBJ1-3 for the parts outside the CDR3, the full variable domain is GAGVSQSPSNKVTEKGKDVELRCDPISGHTALYWYRQSLGQGLEFLIYFQGNSAPDKSGLPSDRFSAERTGGSVSTLTIQRTQQEDSAVYLCASSSGTGGSGNTIYFGEGSWLTVV.

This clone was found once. The CDR3 DNA reads as TGCGCCAGCAGCTTGGCCCAGGGGGCGAACACCGGGGAGCTGTTTTTT. Residues: CASSLAQGANTGELFF. The chain recombines TRBV5-1 with TRBJ2-2; the match to TRBD1 covers 7 bases. From germline, CDR1 is SGHRS and CDR2 YFSETQ. The CDR3 runs to 16 residues. With V trimmed by 0 bases and J by 0 bases, 2 bases remained unmatched.

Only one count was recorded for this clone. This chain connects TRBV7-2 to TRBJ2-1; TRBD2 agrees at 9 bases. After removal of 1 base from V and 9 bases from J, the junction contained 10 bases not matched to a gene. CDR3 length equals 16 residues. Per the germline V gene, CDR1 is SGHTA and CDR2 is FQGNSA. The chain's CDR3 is CASSLVAGGSSIEQFF. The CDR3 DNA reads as TGTGCCAGCAGCTTAGTGGCGGGGGGGTCCTCCATTGAGCAGTTCTTC.

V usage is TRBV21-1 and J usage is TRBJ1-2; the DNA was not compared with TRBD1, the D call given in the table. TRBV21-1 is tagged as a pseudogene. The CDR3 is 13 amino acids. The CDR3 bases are TGTGCCATTAAACAGGGGTTTACCTATGGCTACACCTTC. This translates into CAIKQGFTYGYTF.

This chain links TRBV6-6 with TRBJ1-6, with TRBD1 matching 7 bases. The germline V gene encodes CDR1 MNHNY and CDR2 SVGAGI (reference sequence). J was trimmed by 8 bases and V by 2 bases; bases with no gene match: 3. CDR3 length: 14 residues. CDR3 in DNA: TGTGCCAGCAGTTACGGAACAGGGGATTCACCCCTCCACTTT. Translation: CASSYGTGDSPLHF.

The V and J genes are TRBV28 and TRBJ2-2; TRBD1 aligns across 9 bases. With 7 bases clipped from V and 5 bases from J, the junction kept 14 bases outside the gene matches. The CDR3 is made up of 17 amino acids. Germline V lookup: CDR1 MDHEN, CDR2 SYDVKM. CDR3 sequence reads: CASTLRWGQGFTGELFF. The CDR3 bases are TGTGCCAGCACCCTCAGATGGGGACAGGGATTTACCGGGGAGCTGTTTTTT. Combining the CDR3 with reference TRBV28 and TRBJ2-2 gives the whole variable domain DVKVTQSSRYLVKRTGEKVFLECVQDMDHENMFWYRQDPGLGLRLIYFSYDVKMKEKGDIPEGYSVSREKKERFSLILESASTNQTSMYLCASTLRWGQGFTGELFFGEGSRLTVL.

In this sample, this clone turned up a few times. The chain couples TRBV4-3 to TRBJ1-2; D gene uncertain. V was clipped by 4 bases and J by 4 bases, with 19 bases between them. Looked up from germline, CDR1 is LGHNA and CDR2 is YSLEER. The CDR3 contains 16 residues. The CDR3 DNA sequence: TGCGCCAGCAGCCCCCAAGCGGCGGGATCCGGCTATGGCTACACCTTC. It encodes CASSPQAAGSGYGYTF.

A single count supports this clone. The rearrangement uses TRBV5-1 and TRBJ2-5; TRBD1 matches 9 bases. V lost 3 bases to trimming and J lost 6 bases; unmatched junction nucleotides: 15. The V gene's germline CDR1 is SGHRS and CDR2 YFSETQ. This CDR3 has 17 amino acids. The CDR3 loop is CASSSPQGASERQTQYF. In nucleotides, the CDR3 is TGCGCCAGCAGCTCGCCACAGGGGGCGAGCGAACGACAGACCCAGTACTTC.

CDR3 protein: CASSPRTGQSEKLFF. The CDR3 DNA is TGTGCCAGCAGCCCTCGCACAGGCCAAAGTGAAAAACTGTTTTTT. This chain joins TRBV5-8 and TRBJ1-4, with D possibly being TRBD1 (5 bases). CDR1 is SGHTS, CDR2 YDEGEE, per germline. This CDR3 has 15 amino acids. V was cut by 4 bases and J by 7 bases, with 17 bases left in between.

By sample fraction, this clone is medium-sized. CDR3 bases: TGTGCCAGCAGCCGTGTTACCCCGGGCGGGGAAAACACCATATATTTT. It codes for CASSRVTPGGENTIYF. The chain is built from TRBV4-2 and TRBJ1-3; D gene uncertain. The germline V gene encodes CDR1 LGHNA and CDR2 YNFKEQ. Trimming left V 4 bases short and J 6 bases short, with 19 bases between. The CDR3 length is 16 residues.

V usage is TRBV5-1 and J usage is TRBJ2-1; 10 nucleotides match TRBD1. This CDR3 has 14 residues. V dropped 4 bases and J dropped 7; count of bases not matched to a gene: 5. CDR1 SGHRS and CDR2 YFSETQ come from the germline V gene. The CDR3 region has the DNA TGCGCCAGCAGCCCCGGGACAGGGGTGAATGAGCAGTTCTTC. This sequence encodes CASSPGTGVNEQFF.

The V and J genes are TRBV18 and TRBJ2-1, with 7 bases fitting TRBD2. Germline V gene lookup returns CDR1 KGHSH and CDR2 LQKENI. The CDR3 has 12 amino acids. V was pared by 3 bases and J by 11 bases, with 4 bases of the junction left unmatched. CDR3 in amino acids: CASSPREGKQFF. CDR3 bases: TGTGCCAGCTCACCCAGGGAGGGTAAGCAGTTCTTC.

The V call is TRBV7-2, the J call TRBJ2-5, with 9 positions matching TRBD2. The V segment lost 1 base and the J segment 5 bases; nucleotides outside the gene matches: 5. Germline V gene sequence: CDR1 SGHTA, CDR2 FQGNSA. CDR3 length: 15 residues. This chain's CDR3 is CASSLGAGGRETQYF. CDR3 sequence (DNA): TGTGCCAGCAGCTTAGGGGCGGGGGGGCGGGAGACCCAGTACTTC. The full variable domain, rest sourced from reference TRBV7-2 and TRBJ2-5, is GAGVSQSPSNKVTEKGKDVELRCDPISGHTALYWYRQSLGQGLEFLIYFQGNSAPDKSGLPSDRFSAERTGGSVSTLTIQRTQQEDSAVYLCASSLGAGGRETQYFGPGTRLLVL.

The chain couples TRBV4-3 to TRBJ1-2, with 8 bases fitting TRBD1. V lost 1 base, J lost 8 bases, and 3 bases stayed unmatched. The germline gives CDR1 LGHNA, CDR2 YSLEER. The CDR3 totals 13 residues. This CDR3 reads CASSQGTGQGYTF. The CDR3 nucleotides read TGCGCCAGCAGCCAAGGGACAGGGCAAGGCTACACCTTC.